These T cell receptor beta chains were read from a single sample in a study of T cells in Graves' hyperthyroidism and ophthalmopathy. TCRdb processed the multiplex PCR reads anew with MiXCR; each CDR3 protein has one entry. The profile shows 280,000 or so distinct CDR3 sequences, 25% to 30% of them singletons. Sequencing was done on a sample of blood. Receptor source: a man in his forties with Graves' hyperthyroidism that later progressed to Graves' ophthalmopathy. The CDR3 runs from the conserved cysteine through the conserved F or W. The D gene is left open where the match is weak. Size is omitted from some rows. Given values are once, few, many or a class for expanded clones.

DNA	CDR3	length	J	size	V	D
TGCAGCGTCGCCCCCACGGTGGGGAGAATCACTGAAGCTTTCTTT	CSVAPTVGRITEAFF	15	TRBJ1-1	many	TRBV29-1	.
TGCAGTGCTAAGTTGGGACAGGGGATATGGGAGACCCAGTACTTC	CSAKLGQGIWETQYF	15	TRBJ2-5	few	TRBV20-1	TRBD1
TGTGCCAGCAGCACAGGGATCGGGAGGAAAAAAAACGAGCAGTACTTC	CASSTGIGRKKNEQYF	16	TRBJ2-7	many	TRBV12-3/TRBV12-4	.
TGCGCCAGCAGCAACTACAGGGGGGGTGAAGCTTTCTTT	CASSNYRGGEAFF	13	TRBJ1-1	.	TRBV5-1	TRBD1
TGTGCCACAGCACCGGCCAGGGGGCGTGGAGAGACCCAGTACTTC	CATAPARGRGETQYF	15	TRBJ2-5	.	TRBV19	TRBD1
TGTGCCAGCACTCAGGGGGCGATCGGCAATCAGCCCCAGCATTTT	CASTQGAIGNQPQHF	15	TRBJ1-5	many	TRBV6-5	TRBD1
TGTGCCAGCACCCCGATGGGGACAAGCTATGGCTACACCTTC	CASTPMGTSYGYTF	14	TRBJ1-2	many	TRBV7-9	.
TGTGCCAGCAGTTTCGACCGGACAGACGGCACTGAAGCTTTCTTT	CASSFDRTDGTEAFF	15	TRBJ1-1	.	TRBV6-5	.
TGTGCCAGCAGCTATAGAAGGTCCTACGAGCAGTACTTC	CASSYRRSYEQYF	13	TRBJ2-7	many	TRBV6-5	.
TGTGCCAGCAAGCTAGGGGGGAGGGCCGGGAGAGAGACCCAGTACTTC	CASKLGGRAGRETQYF	16	TRBJ2-5	many	TRBV6-5	.
TGCGCCAGCAGCCAAGGGCGGACTAGCGGTCAAGAGACCCAGTACTTC	CASSQGRTSGQETQYF	16	TRBJ2-5	once	TRBV4-3	TRBD2
TGTGCCAGCAGTTACCAGGAAGAGCAGTACTTC	CASSYQEEQYF	11	TRBJ2-7	many	TRBV6-5	.
TGCAGCGTTGAGGGGAGGGCGATGAACACTGAAGCTTTCTTT	CSVEGRAMNTEAFF	14	TRBJ1-1	many	TRBV29-1	.
TGTGCCAGCAGCTCCCCAGACTACACCGGGGAGCTGTTTTTT	CASSSPDYTGELFF	14	TRBJ2-2	many	TRBV7-3	.
TGCGCCAGCAGCTTGGTCGGGGGACTCTTCCTCTACGAGCAGTACTTC	CASSLVGGLFLYEQYF	16	TRBJ2-7	few	TRBV5-1	.
TGTGCTAGTGGTCTCGCAGCCGGGACAGCCAAAAACATTCAGTACTTC	CASGLAAGTAKNIQYF	16	TRBJ2-4	few	TRBV12-5	.
TGTGCCAGTAGTAAAGGGCGCGACACCGGGGAGCTGTTTTTT	CASSKGRDTGELFF	14	TRBJ2-2	many	TRBV19	.
TGTGCCAGCAGCCACGGGCCGAACACTGAAGCTTTCTTT	CASSHGPNTEAFF	13	TRBJ1-1	many	TRBV7-2	.
TGTGCCAGCTGTTGGGCTAACACTGAAGCTTTCTTT	CASCWANTEAFF	12	TRBJ1-1	once	TRBV6-4	.
TGCAGTGCAAAACAGGGGATTGAAGCTTTCTTT	CSAKQGIEAFF	11	TRBJ1-1	many	TRBV20-1	TRBD1
TGTGCCAGCAGCCTCGGGATTCGGGAGACCCAGTACTTC	CASSLGIRETQYF	13	TRBJ2-5	.	TRBV7-2	.
TGCAGCGTTGAAGAGGGGGTCGCTAACTATGGCTACACCTTC	CSVEEGVANYGYTF	14	TRBJ1-2	many	TRBV29-1	.
TGTGCTAGTGGTTTGGCCGAAGGGGCAGGTACGCAGTATTTT	CASGLAEGAGTQYF	14	TRBJ2-3	many	TRBV12-5	.
TGTGCCAGCAGCTTATCCTGGAGGACCTACGAGCAGTACTTC	CASSLSWRTYEQYF	14	TRBJ2-7	many	TRBV11-2	.
TGTGCCAGCAGTAAGACCGGGACCCCCTACGAGCAGTACTTC	CASSKTGTPYEQYF	14	TRBJ2-7	many	TRBV6-1	.
TGTGCCAGCCGAGGGGGGTGGGCCAATCAGCCCCAGCATTTT	CASRGGWANQPQHF	14	TRBJ1-5	many	TRBV28	.
TGTGCCAGCAGCCAACCAACCGAGGGGGGAGGACAGCCCCAGCATTTT	CASSQPTEGGGQPQHF	16	TRBJ1-5	.	TRBV7-8	.
TGTGCCAGCAGTTACTCCGGTGGGCTCCTGTATGGCTACACCTTC	CASSYSGGLLYGYTF	15	TRBJ1-2	.	TRBV6-5	.
TGTGCCAGCAGGCCTAGACTAGCCCGGGAGACCCAGTACTTC	CASRPRLARETQYF	14	TRBJ2-5	many	TRBV6-5	TRBD2
TGTGCCAGCAGTTACTCAAGGACAGGGCACGCTTTCTTT	CASSYSRTGHAFF	13	TRBJ1-1	few	TRBV6-5	TRBD1
TGTGCCAGTAGTAAACTGGCCTCTAGTAATTATCAGCCCCAGCATTTT	CASSKLASSNYQPQHF	16	TRBJ1-5	many	TRBV19	.
TGTGCCAGCAGTTCCCCTCGGCAGGGGGCAGGCTATGGCTACACCTTC	CASSSPRQGAGYGYTF	16	TRBJ1-2	many	TRBV27	TRBD1
TGTGCCAGCTCATTCGGGGGGCAAATAACTGAAGCTTTCTTT	CASSFGGQITEAFF	14	TRBJ1-1	many	TRBV18	.
TGTGCCTGGAGGGGACAGGGGAGGACTGAAGCTTTCTTT	CAWRGQGRTEAFF	13	TRBJ1-1	many	TRBV30	TRBD1
TGTGCCAGCAAAGGAGAATGGGAGCAGTACTTC	CASKGEWEQYF	11	TRBJ2-7	.	TRBV28	.
TGTGCCAGTGGCCCCACCGGAAGGTCCTACGAGCAGTACTTC	CASGPTGRSYEQYF	14	TRBJ2-7	many	TRBV27	.
TGTGCCAGCAGTTTATCTACGTCGGTCTTAACGGCTTTCTTT	CASSLSTSVLTAFF	14	TRBJ1-1	many	TRBV27	.
TGTGCCACTGCACAGCTAGCCAAAAACATTCAGTACTTC	CATAQLAKNIQYF	13	TRBJ2-4	many	TRBV10-3	.
TGTGCCAGCAGCGTAGGTTGGGGGCGGGCCTATGGCTACACCTTC	CASSVGWGRAYGYTF	15	TRBJ1-2	many	TRBV9	.
TGTGCCAGCAGCCCAATCGGGACTAGCGGCTCCTACGAGCAGTACTTC	CASSPIGTSGSYEQYF	16	TRBJ2-7	many	TRBV11-1	TRBD2
TGTGCCAGCAGACCAATAGCGGGAGGGCCCACCGGGGAGCTGTTTTTT	CASRPIAGGPTGELFF	16	TRBJ2-2	.	TRBV27	TRBD2
TGTGCCAGCAGTTTACACAGACAGGCGAACACTGAAGCTTTCTTT	CASSLHRQANTEAFF	15	TRBJ1-1	many	TRBV28	.
TGTGCCAGCAATCCCCCCCCTTATGGATCGGGACAGGGGGCAAGGAGCAATCAGCCCCAGCATTTT	CASNPPPYGSGQGARSNQPQHF	22	TRBJ1-5	.	TRBV6-2/TRBV6-3	TRBD1
TGTGCCAGCAGTCTGACTAGCGGGGGGACCGGGGAGCTGTTTTTT	CASSLTSGGTGELFF	15	TRBJ2-2	.	TRBV12-3/TRBV12-4	TRBD2
TGCAGCGCCGCCGGGACTAGCGGGACGGACGGGGAGCTGTTTTTT	CSAAGTSGTDGELFF	15	TRBJ2-2	many	TRBV29-1	TRBD2
TGTGCCTGGAGTCCCGGATGGGGGGTTACTGAAGCTTTCTTT	CAWSPGWGVTEAFF	14	TRBJ1-1	many	TRBV30	.
TGTGCCAGCAGCTTAGAGGCAGGGGCGAACACTGAAGCTTTCTTT	CASSLEAGANTEAFF	15	TRBJ1-1	many	TRBV11-2	.
TGCGCCAGCAGCCAGGACCCCAGGGGGCTCGGAGCTTTCTTT	CASSQDPRGLGAFF	14	TRBJ1-1	.	TRBV4-3	TRBD1
TGTGCCAGCAGTCGTACTACTAGCGGGAGAGGCGACGAGCAGTACTTC	CASSRTTSGRGDEQYF	16	TRBJ2-7	many	TRBV6-5	TRBD2
TGTGCCAGCAGCTTAGACAGGGGTATTGAGACCCAGTACTTC	CASSLDRGIETQYF	14	TRBJ2-5	.	TRBV7-2	TRBD1
TGTGCCAGCAGTTTATACGGGACAGGGAGCACCGGGGAGCTGTTTTTT	CASSLYGTGSTGELFF	16	TRBJ2-2	.	TRBV12-3/TRBV12-4	TRBD1
TGTGCCAGCAGCCCAGGACAGAGGGACGGCTACACCTTC	CASSPGQRDGYTF	13	TRBJ1-2	many	TRBV3-1	.
TGTGCCAGCAGTGCACGGACAAGCGAGGTCTACGAGCAGTACTTC	CASSARTSEVYEQYF	15	TRBJ2-7	many	TRBV6-1	.